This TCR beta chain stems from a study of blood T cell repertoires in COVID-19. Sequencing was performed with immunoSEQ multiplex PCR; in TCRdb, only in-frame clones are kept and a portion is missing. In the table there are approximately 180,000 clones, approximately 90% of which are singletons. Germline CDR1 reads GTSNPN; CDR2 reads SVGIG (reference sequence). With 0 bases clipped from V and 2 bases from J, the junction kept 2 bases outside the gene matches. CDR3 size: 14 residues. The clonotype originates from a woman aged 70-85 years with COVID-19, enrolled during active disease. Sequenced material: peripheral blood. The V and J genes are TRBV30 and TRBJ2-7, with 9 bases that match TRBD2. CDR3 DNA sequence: TGTGCCTGGAGTGTATCTAGCGGGGCCTACGAGCAGTACTTC. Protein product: CAWSVSSGAYEQYF.